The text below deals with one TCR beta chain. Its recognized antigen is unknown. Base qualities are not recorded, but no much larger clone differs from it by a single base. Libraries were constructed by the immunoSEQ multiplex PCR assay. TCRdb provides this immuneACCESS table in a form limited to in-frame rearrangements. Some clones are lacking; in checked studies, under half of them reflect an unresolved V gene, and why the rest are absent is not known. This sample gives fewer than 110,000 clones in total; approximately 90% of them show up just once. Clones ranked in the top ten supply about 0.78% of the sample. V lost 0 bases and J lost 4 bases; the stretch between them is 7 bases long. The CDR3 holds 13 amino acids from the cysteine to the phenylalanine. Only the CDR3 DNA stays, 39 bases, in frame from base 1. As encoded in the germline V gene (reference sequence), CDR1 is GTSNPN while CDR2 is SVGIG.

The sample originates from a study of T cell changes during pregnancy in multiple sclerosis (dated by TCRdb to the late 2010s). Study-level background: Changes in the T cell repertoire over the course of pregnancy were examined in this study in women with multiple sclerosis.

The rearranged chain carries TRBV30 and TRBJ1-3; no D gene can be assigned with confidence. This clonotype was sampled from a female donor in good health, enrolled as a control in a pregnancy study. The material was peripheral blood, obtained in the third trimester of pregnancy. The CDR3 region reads CAWSVLQGNTIYF. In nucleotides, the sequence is TGTGCCTGGAGTGTATTACAGGGAAACACCATATATTTT.